This TCR beta chain was identified in a study of blood T cell repertoires in COVID-19. The CDR3 is 16 amino acids. The V gene's germline CDR1 is LGHNA and CDR2 YNFKEQ. The trim removed 5 bases at V and 7 bases at J, leaving 13 bases unmatched. This clone was observed at least ten times. In the authors' methods: Estimation of nucleated cell counts relied on the amplification of reference gene primers. Only in-frame clones appear in the TCRdb table, and some are missing; sequencing was by immunoSEQ multiplex PCR. The D gene and trimming were derived from the DNA, and the V and J assignments and clone size from that table. In the table there are some 250,000 clones, over 75% of which are singletons.

V usage is TRBV4-2 and J usage is TRBJ2-1; TRBD2 aligns across 8 bases. Sequencing input: peripheral blood. The source of this sequence is a woman aged 80 or older with acute or convalescent COVID-19. The CDR3 sequence is CASSAGGGGPWNEQFF. The CDR3 DNA reads as TGTGCCAGCAGCGCGGGGGGCGGGGGCCCTTGGAATGAGCAGTTCTTC.